These 30 T cell receptor beta chains originate from one sample sequenced in a study of blood T cell repertoires in COVID-19. The assay was immunoSEQ multiplex PCR, and TCRdb's table has in-frame clones only and misses some. This repertoire shows 210,000 or so clones, roughly 94% found once; its top ten account for around 1.2%. The sample taken for sequencing was peripheral blood. These receptors all come from a man aged 25 to 45 with acute or convalescent COVID-19.

The rearrangement links TRBV7-3 to TRBJ1-6, with TRBD1 as a possible D gene (6 bases). This CDR3 has 14 amino acids. CDR1 and CDR2 (germline): SGHTA, FQGTGA. Deletions cut 5 bases from V and 6 bases from J, with 11 bases between. This CDR3 reads CASSLEQGNSPLHF. DNA of the CDR3: TGTGCCAGCAGCCTAGAACAGGGTAATTCACCCCTCCACTTT.

This chain uses TRBV5-1 with TRBJ2-2, with D possibly TRBD1 on 6 matching bases. Between the trimmed V and J ends, which lost 4 bases and 3 bases, there was a span of 10 bases. The CDR3 loop spans 14 amino acids. Germline V CDR1 and CDR2: SGHRS, YFSETQ. The CDR3 loop is CASSLPGDTGELFF. The CDR3 DNA sequence: TGCGCCAGCAGCCTACCAGGGGACACCGGGGAGCTGTTTTTT. The whole variable domain, filled in from reference TRBV5-1 and TRBJ2-2, reads KAGVTQTPRYLIKTRGQQVTLSCSPISGHRSVSWYQQTPGQGLQFLFEYFSETQRNKGNFPGRFSGRQFSNSRSEMNVSTLELGDSALYLCASSLPGDTGELFFGEGSRLTVL.

V usage is TRBV28 and J usage is TRBJ2-7; 8 nucleotides align to TRBD2. The CDR3 has 15 residues. Germline V gives CDR1 MDHEN, CDR2 SYDVKM. J was trimmed by 4 bases and V by 6 bases; bases with no gene match: 11. The CDR3 DNA is TGTGCCAGCAGCCCCGGGGTAGCGGGACATTACGAGCAGTACTTC. Protein sequence: CASSPGVAGHYEQYF.

The DNA for the CDR3 is TGTGCCAGCAGTCCCACAGGGGGCGCGGGCACAGATACGCAGTATTTT. It yields the protein CASSPTGGAGTDTQYF. The rearrangement uses TRBV2 and TRBJ2-3; 9 positions match TRBD1. CDR1 and CDR2 (germline): SNHLY, FYNNEI. Trimming at V came to 5 bases and at J to 1 base, leaving 7 bases not matched to a gene. CDR3 length equals 16 residues.

The gene calls are TRBV13 and TRBJ2-7, with 8 bases lining up with TRBD2. The CDR3 totals 15 residues. V trimming: 0 bases; J trimming: 0 bases; junction bases outside the gene matches: 1. The germline V gene has CDR1 PRHDT and CDR2 FYEKMQ (reference sequence). The CDR3 region has the DNA TGTGCCAGCAGCTTAGGGCTAGCGGGCTCCTACGAGCAGTACTTC. It is translated as CASSLGLAGSYEQYF.

The CDR3 nucleotides read TGTGCCAGCAGCGCACAGGGAGCTGGGGCCAACGTCCTGACTTTC. Amino acid sequence: CASSAQGAGANVLTF. J is TRBJ2-6 and V is TRBV11-2; D is perhaps TRBD1 (6 bases). V was clipped by 5 bases and J by 2 bases, with 10 bases between them. The germline V gene encodes CDR1 SGHAT and CDR2 FQNNGV. This CDR3 is 15 amino acids long.

The sample holds one count of this clone. The V gene is TRBV12-5, the J gene TRBJ2-3, with 8 bases fitting TRBD2. Germline values: CDR1 LGHNT, CDR2 FRNRAP. This CDR3 contains 14 residues. With 8 bases clipped from V and 0 bases from J, the junction kept 4 bases outside the gene matches. CDR3 coding DNA: TGTGCTAGTAGGGGCGGGGGGAGCACAGATACGCAGTATTTT. Protein sequence: CASRGGGSTDTQYF.

The chain links TRBV30 to TRBJ1-2, with TRBD1 identical over 9 bases. CDR3 length: 17 residues. Trimming took 2 bases from V and 4 from J; bases not matched to a gene: 14. The germline gives CDR1 GTSNPN, CDR2 SVGIG (reference sequence). The CDR3 loop reads CAWSRSGTGYQLYGYTF. CDR3 nucleotides: TGTGCCTGGAGTAGATCCGGGACAGGGTACCAGCTCTATGGCTACACCTTC.

The V gene is TRBV19, the J gene TRBJ2-7; 10 nucleotides align to TRBD2. The CDR3 spans 16 residues. From germline, CDR1 is LNHDA and CDR2 SQIVND (reference sequence). The J segment lost 3 bases and the V segment lost 9 bases, leaving 14 bases of the junction unmatched. The CDR3 region has the DNA TGTGCCAGCTTTACCACCAGGACTAGCGGCGACTACGAGCAGTACTTC. Its translation: CASFTTRTSGDYEQYF.

As DNA, the CDR3 is TGCAGTGCTATAATAACCTACGAGCAGTACTTC. This encodes CSAIITYEQYF. The V gene is TRBV20-1, the J gene TRBJ2-7; D not certain. Between the trimmed V and J ends, which lost 4 bases and 2 bases, there was a span of 6 bases. Germline V CDR1 and CDR2: DFQATT, SNEGSKA (reference sequence). The CDR3 runs to 11 residues.

V usage is TRBV6-5 and J usage is TRBJ1-1; D is perhaps TRBD1 (6 bases). The CDR3 is made up of 13 amino acids. The germline CDR1 and CDR2 sequences are MNHEY and SVGAGI. V dropped 6 bases and J dropped 3 bases, with 11 bases sitting between them. The CDR3 protein is CASSLGQYTEAFF. CDR3 nucleotides: TGTGCCAGCAGCCTAGGACAGTACACTGAAGCTTTCTTT.

In the case of this clone: The sample contains more than one DNA sequence encoding this CDR3. This chain uses TRBV30 with TRBJ1-2; D not certain. CDR1 GTSNPN and CDR2 SVGIG come from the germline V gene (reference sequence). The V and J ends lost 0 bases and 4 bases respectively, with 9 bases between them. The CDR3 extends over 13 amino acids. The CDR3 sequence: CAWSVRGPYGYTF. The CDR3 DNA reads TGTGCCTGGAGTGTACGCGGCCCCTATGGCTACACCTTC.

The rearrangement joins TRBV5-1 to TRBJ2-3; no clear D gene. Germline assignment: CDR1 SGHRS and CDR2 YFSETQ. V lost 0 bases and J 2 bases, leaving 7 bases between the germline ends. The CDR3 has 14 residues. CDR3 nucleotide sequence: TGCGCCAGCAGCTTGGCCCCCTACACAGATACGCAGTATTTT. It codes for CASSLAPYTDTQYF.

The rearrangement uses TRBV27 and TRBJ1-4; tentatively, D is TRBD1 (6 bases). The CDR3 extends over 15 amino acids. CDR1 and CDR2 from the germline V gene are MNHEY and SMNVEV (reference sequence). V lost 1 base and J lost 7, with 13 bases in between. The CDR3: CASSLWTAGSEKLFF. CDR3 in DNA: TGTGCCAGCAGTTTATGGACAGCGGGGAGTGAAAAACTGTTTTTT.

The gene calls are TRBV5-1 and TRBJ1-4, with TRBD1 as a possible D gene (5 bases). The V end lost 2 bases, the J end lost 7 bases, and 15 bases lay between the germline ends. Germline V gene lookup returns CDR1 SGHRS and CDR2 YFSETQ. This CDR3 comprises 15 residues. CDR3: CASSFKQGFGEKLFF. The CDR3 nucleotides read TGCGCCAGCAGCTTCAAGCAGGGTTTCGGTGAAAAACTGTTTTTT.

The V and J genes are TRBV4-2 and TRBJ1-6; TRBD1 matches 7 bases. Trimming removed 3 bases from V and 10 bases from J; junction bases left unmatched: 12. The CDR3 loop spans 16 amino acids. Germline CDR1 is LGHNA and CDR2 is YNFKEQ. Here the CDR3 reads CASSHPPGQQPSPLHF. In DNA form, the CDR3 reads TGTGCCAGCAGCCACCCACCGGGACAGCAGCCATCACCCCTCCACTTT.

The chain recombines TRBV19 with TRBJ2-1; TRBD1 aligns across 10 bases. The CDR3 length is 16 residues. V gave up 4 bases and J gave up 0 bases; unmatched junction bases: 3. The germline V gene has CDR1 LNHDA and CDR2 SQIVND (reference sequence). The CDR3 loop is CASSRQGAISYNEQFF. CDR3 DNA: TGTGCCAGTAGTAGACAGGGGGCGATCTCCTACAATGAGCAGTTCTTC.

This chain connects TRBV15 to TRBJ1-1; 7 bases are a match to TRBD1. Germline CDR1 LNHNV, CDR2 YYDKDF (reference sequence). V dropped 11 bases and J dropped 5; count of bases not matched to a gene: 8. The CDR3 contains 12 residues. CDR3: CASQGVRTEAFF. CDR3 nucleotide sequence: TGTGCCTCCCAGGGGGTAAGGACTGAAGCTTTCTTT.

This clone appeared a few times. This chain joins TRBV5-1 and TRBJ2-2; unclear D gene. Trimming pared 0 bases from V and 3 bases from J, leaving 3 bases between. Germline V CDR1 and CDR2: SGHRS, YFSETQ. The length of the CDR3 is 13 residues. CDR3 amino acids: CASSLVDTGELFF. The DNA for the CDR3 is TGCGCCAGCAGCTTGGTCGACACCGGGGAGCTGTTTTTT.

The J gene is TRBJ2-5, the V gene TRBV11-2; no clear D. V was shortened by 0 bases and J by 7 bases, with 15 bases between the two germline ends. This CDR3 region has 15 residues. From germline, CDR1 is SGHAT and CDR2 FQNNGV. In nucleotides, the CDR3 is TGTGCCAGCAGCTTAGATTATGGCAGTTCAGGGACCCAGTACTTC. It translates to CASSLDYGSSGTQYF.

The table lists this clone with a count of one. This chain uses TRBV21-1 with TRBJ1-2. TRBV21-1 is noted as a pseudogene. This CDR3 has 17 amino acids. CDR3 bases: TGTGCCAGCACCCCTGGCGGCAGCCACCAAACGATTAATGGCTACACCTTC. It translates to CASTPGGSHQTINGYTF.

This chain links TRBV30 with TRBJ2-5; 9 bases line up with TRBD1. Germline assignment: CDR1 GTSNPN and CDR2 SVGIG (reference sequence). The length of the CDR3 is 14 residues. With 3 bases clipped from V and 3 bases from J, the junction kept 5 bases outside the gene matches. CDR3 DNA sequence: TGTGCCTGGAGCCCGGGACAGGGAAAAGAGACCCAGTACTTC. Encoded protein: CAWSPGQGKETQYF. Drawing the rest from reference TRBV30 and TRBJ2-5, the complete variable domain is SQTIHQWPATLVQPVGSPLSLECTVEGTSNPNLYWYRQAAGRGLQLLFYSVGIGQISSEVPQNLSASRPQDRQFILSSKKLLLSDSGFYLCAWSPGQGKETQYFGPGTRLLVL.

V and J are TRBV19 and TRBJ2-7; D remains ambiguous. The CDR3 contains 18 residues. Trimming took off 3 bases at V and 2 bases at J, with 23 bases between the two ends. Germline CDR1 reads LNHDA; CDR2 reads SQIVND (reference sequence). Here the CDR3 reads CASSMRQTPSQQAYEQYF. Written as DNA, the CDR3 is TGTGCCAGTAGTATGAGGCAGACCCCTTCCCAGCAAGCCTACGAGCAGTACTTC.

The chain joins TRBV10-1 to TRBJ2-3; TRBD2 might be the D (6 bases). Trimming removed 2 bases from V and 5 bases from J, with 17 bases in between. Germline values: CDR1 WNHNN, CDR2 SYGVQD (reference sequence). This CDR3 is 16 amino acids long. The DNA of the CDR3 is TGCGCCAGCAGTGAGAACACGGGGGTAGGAGGAGATACGCAGTATTTT. The encoded protein is CASSENTGVGGDTQYF.

The rearrangement joins TRBV28 to TRBJ2-1; 9 bases align to TRBD1. The CDR3 loop spans 15 amino acids. V lost 5 bases, J lost 10 bases, and 12 bases stayed unmatched. Germline lookup yields CDR1 MDHEN and CDR2 SYDVKM. In DNA, the CDR3 is TGTGCCAGCAGTATCCCGGGACAGGGTGGTCGGGAGCAGTTCTTC. Protein product: CASSIPGQGGREQFF.

The CDR3 bases are TGTGCCAGCCATCAGCAGTATTTT. It translates to CASHQQYF. The chain carries TRBV2 and TRBJ2-3; no reliable D call. Germline V gene sequence: CDR1 SNHLY, CDR2 FYNNEI. The CDR3 has 8 amino acids. The V and J ends lost 8 bases and 11 bases respectively, with 5 bases between them.

The rearrangement uses TRBV13 and TRBJ2-3, with a tentative D call TRBD2 (6 bases). CDR1 and CDR2 from the germline V gene are PRHDT and FYEKMQ (reference sequence). CDR3 length equals 11 residues. V dropped 5 bases and J dropped 6 bases, with 6 bases sitting between them. This CDR3 reads CASSGGDTQYF. CDR3 nucleotide sequence: TGTGCCAGCAGCGGGGGGGATACGCAGTATTTT.

In DNA form, the CDR3 reads TGTGCCAGCAGCTTAGCGAGAGGAGGGACTGGCTACACCTTC. It specifies CASSLARGGTGYTF. The chain couples TRBV7-2 to TRBJ1-2; D may be TRBD1 (5 bases). Germline-derived CDR1 and CDR2 are SGHTA and FQGNSA. V lost 0 bases, J lost 7 bases, and 12 bases lay in between. This CDR3 has 14 amino acids.

The genes are TRBV12-3 or TRBV12-4 and TRBJ2-1; the match to TRBD2 covers 8 bases. This CDR3 has 12 amino acids. The trim removed 6 bases at V and 15 bases at J, leaving 10 bases unmatched. The CDR3, as DNA: TGTGCCAGCAGCCCGGGGGGGGAGGGTCGGTTCTTC. Translating it yields CASSPGGEGRFF.

The rearrangement joins TRBV15 to TRBJ2-4; D is uncertain. CDR1 is LNHNV and CDR2 is YYDKDF in the germline V gene (reference sequence). The CDR3 contains 18 residues. V gave up 0 bases and J gave up 4 bases, with 19 bases separating them. CDR3 region: CATSRDLFPRGPKNIQYF. The DNA for the CDR3 is TGTGCCACCAGCAGAGATCTCTTCCCCCGTGGGCCAAAAAACATTCAGTACTTC.